The source of this T cell receptor beta chain is a study of siplizumab effects on memory and regulatory T cells (dated by TCRdb to about 2019). Background for the entire study: The study examined how the anti-CD2 antibody siplizumab affects alloreactive T-cell subsets in allogeneic mixed lymphocyte reactions built from human PBMCs.

Sorted unstimulated T cells and proliferating T cells recovered from mixed lymphocyte reactions were subjected to TCRbeta CDR3 sequencing. Fresh whole blood from nine to eleven HLA-typed healthy donors served as the source for isolating PBMCs. As regards this clone: The clone's antigen remains unknown. Nothing much larger sits one base from this clone, and base qualities are not available.

What the authors observed across the whole study: The cumulative frequency of alloreactive sequences traceable to unstimulated CD4+ memory T cells was significantly reduced by siplizumab. Roughly 80-95% of proliferating CD4+ or CD8+ clones could not be assigned a naive or memory phenotype. In reactions with siplizumab, an average of 68.8% of mappable alloreactive CD4+ clones were Treg-derived, compared with 25% to 30% in control reactions. Because sequences below about 10^-5 frequency were poorly captured, only a minor fraction of alloreactive clones could be mapped to unstimulated subsets. The suppressive function of proliferating Tregs from siplizumab cultures was not functionally confirmed. Unstimulated naive T cells appeared more diverse than memory T cells, and naive cells seemed to contribute substantially to the alloresponse.

To prepare the library, the immunoSEQ multiplex PCR assay was applied. The deep sequencing platform assayed some 98,000 TCR templates per sample. Genomic DNA extracted from sorted T cells was used for TCRbeta CDR3 sequencing. In the paper's pipeline: Clonal analysis of TCRbeta CDR3 data was done in the R programming language. Alloreactive CD4+ and CD8+ clones were identified by comparing unstimulated samples to CFSE-low samples taken after the reaction. Alloreactive CD4+ clones were assigned to regulatory or non-regulatory origin by matching sequences to sorted unstimulated Treg and non-Treg repertoires. The immuneACCESS repertoire file appears here via TCRdb, limited to in-frame rearrangements. These files lack a portion of the clones; in checked studies, under half of the deficit traces to unresolved V genes, and the cause of the others is not known. For V, J and clone size, that table is used; D and trimming come from the DNA. This sample lists 90,000 to 110,000 clones; approximately 94% were detected once. 0.32% of the sample is in the top ten clones.

The origin of this receptor is a human donor in good health. The material sequenced was CD4+ T cells sorted from blood.

The CDR3 region reads CASSRGLAGGRYEQYF. The nucleotide sequence reads as follows: TGTGCCAGCAGCAGGGGACTAGCGGGAGGCCGCTACGAGCAGTACTTC. The chain uses TRBV7-2 and TRBJ2-7, and TRBD2 aligns with 15 junction nucleotides. Spanning cysteine to phenylalanine, the CDR3 consists of 16 amino acids. Just CDR3 DNA is preserved here, 48 bases in frame from base 1. Based on the germline V gene, the CDR1 and CDR2 sequences are SGHTA and FQGNSA. Relative to germline, V is missing 5 bases and J is missing 3 bases, with 5 bases of the junction outside any gene match. Supplemented by the reference TRBV7-2 and TRBJ2-7 proteins around the CDR3, the complete variable domain is GAGVSQSPSNKVTEKGKDVELRCDPISGHTALYWYRQSLGQGLEFLIYFQGNSAPDKSGLPSDRFSAERTGGSVSTLTIQRTQQEDSAVYLCASSRGLAGGRYEQYFGPGTRLTVT.